A selection of T cell receptor beta chains follows, all from one sample in a study of blood T cell repertoires in COVID-19. Repertoires were generated with immunoSEQ multiplex PCR, while TCRdb's copy carries only in-frame clones and drops some. The table includes hundreds of thousands of clones, about 85% detected once. What was sequenced was PBMCs or T cells enriched from blood (not recorded which). These receptors all come from a woman in her forties or fifties who had recovered from COVID-19. The CDR3 runs from the conserved cysteine through the conserved F or W. Fields, in order: D gene, clone size, V gene, J gene, CDR3 protein, CDR3 DNA. A D gene is named only where the DNA matches it firmly. Some rows mark clone size as missing; the rest say once, few, many or name a class of expanded clone.

D gene: -; clone size: few; V gene: TRBV4-1; J gene: TRBJ1-5; CDR3 protein: CASSQDGHYNQPQHF; CDR3 DNA: TGCGCCAGCAGCCAAGATGGCCACTACAATCAGCCCCAGCATTTT
D gene: -; clone size: -; V gene: TRBV30; J gene: TRBJ2-1; CDR3 protein: CAWSVLVEQFF; CDR3 DNA: TGTGCCTGGAGTGTACTGGTTGAGCAGTTCTTC
D gene: -; clone size: -; V gene: TRBV9; J gene: TRBJ1-1; CDR3 protein: CASSVGARGSNTEAFF; CDR3 DNA: TGTGCCAGCAGCGTAGGTGCCAGGGGCTCGAACACTGAAGCTTTCTTT
D gene: TRBD1; clone size: -; V gene: TRBV9; J gene: TRBJ2-7; CDR3 protein: CASSGTGERYF; CDR3 DNA: TGTGCCAGCAGCGGGACAGGGGAAAGGTACTTC
D gene: -; clone size: -; V gene: TRBV11-3; J gene: TRBJ1-1; CDR3 protein: CASSFGWVCLNTEAFF; CDR3 DNA: TGTGCCAGCAGCTTCGGGTGGGTTTGCCTTAACACTGAAGCTTTCTTT
D gene: -; clone size: -; V gene: TRBV10-3; J gene: TRBJ2-5; CDR3 protein: CAGQKGEGPQETQYF; CDR3 DNA: TGTGCCGGACAAAAGGGGGAGGGCCCCCAAGAGACCCAGTACTTC
D gene: TRBD1; clone size: -; V gene: TRBV9; J gene: TRBJ1-3; CDR3 protein: CASSPKQGSGNTIYF; CDR3 DNA: TGTGCCAGCAGCCCTAAACAGGGGTCTGGAAACACCATATATTTT
D gene: -; clone size: -; V gene: TRBV14; J gene: TRBJ1-2; CDR3 protein: CASSPSRTGLYGYTF; CDR3 DNA: TGTGCCAGCAGCCCATCCCGGACGGGACTCTATGGCTACACCTTC
D gene: TRBD1; clone size: -; V gene: TRBV3-1/TRBV3-2; J gene: TRBJ1-5; CDR3 protein: CASSNRGGNQPQHF; CDR3 DNA: TGTGCCAGCTCGAACAGGGGAGGAAATCAGCCCCAGCATTTT
D gene: -; clone size: -; V gene: TRBV11-2; J gene: TRBJ2-3; CDR3 protein: CASSLSRRGTQYF; CDR3 DNA: TGTGCCAGCAGCTTGTCTCGGAGAGGTACGCAGTATTTT
D gene: -; clone size: -; V gene: TRBV7-2; J gene: TRBJ1-3; CDR3 protein: CASSQTGSEVDTIYF; CDR3 DNA: TGTGCCAGCAGCCAAACAGGGAGTGAGGTGGACACCATATATTTT
D gene: TRBD2; clone size: -; V gene: TRBV7-2; J gene: TRBJ2-7; CDR3 protein: CASGSYEAGVTYEQYF; CDR3 DNA: TGTGCCAGCGGATCATACGAAGCGGGAGTTACCTACGAGCAGTACTTC
D gene: TRBD1; clone size: -; V gene: TRBV29-1; J gene: TRBJ1-3; CDR3 protein: CSAKEDRTSSGNTIYF; CDR3 DNA: TGCAGCGCCAAGGAGGACAGGACGAGCTCTGGAAACACCATATATTTT
D gene: -; clone size: -; V gene: TRBV9; J gene: TRBJ1-2; CDR3 protein: CASSASSSSRGYTF; CDR3 DNA: TGTGCCAGCAGCGCTTCGTCCTCTTCTCGTGGCTACACCTTC
D gene: TRBD2; clone size: -; V gene: TRBV5-4; J gene: TRBJ2-3; CDR3 protein: CASSERGPSTDTQYF; CDR3 DNA: TGTGCCAGCAGCGAGCGGGGACCTAGCACAGATACGCAGTATTTT
D gene: -; clone size: -; V gene: TRBV5-4; J gene: TRBJ2-7; CDR3 protein: CASSLDPQTYEQYF; CDR3 DNA: TGTGCCAGCAGCTTGGACCCACAAACCTACGAGCAGTACTTC
D gene: TRBD1; clone size: -; V gene: TRBV27; J gene: TRBJ2-7; CDR3 protein: CASTPLDRGYEQYF; CDR3 DNA: TGTGCCAGCACTCCCCTGGACAGGGGGTACGAGCAGTACTTC
D gene: -; clone size: -; V gene: TRBV3-1/TRBV3-2; J gene: TRBJ1-4; CDR3 protein: CASSRRQANEKLFF; CDR3 DNA: TGTGCCAGCAGCCGCAGACAGGCTAATGAAAAACTGTTTTTT
D gene: -; clone size: once; V gene: TRBV7-7; J gene: TRBJ2-7; CDR3 protein: CASSVGQGPGYEQYF; CDR3 DNA: TGTGCTAGCAGCGTTGGTCAGGGGCCGGGGTACGAGCAGTACTTC
D gene: TRBD1; clone size: -; V gene: TRBV20-1; J gene: TRBJ2-3; CDR3 protein: CSASEGTGARNTQYF; CDR3 DNA: TGCAGTGCTAGTGAAGGGACAGGGGCTCGAAATACGCAGTATTTT
D gene: -; clone size: -; V gene: TRBV5-3; J gene: TRBJ2-7; CDR3 protein: CARSPVGSLAESFSYEQYF; CDR3 DNA: TGTGCCAGAAGCCCCGTCGGGTCCTTAGCGGAGAGTTTTTCCTACGAGCAGTACTTC
D gene: TRBD1; clone size: -; V gene: TRBV7-2; J gene: TRBJ2-5; CDR3 protein: CASSLDTGGERETQYF; CDR3 DNA: TGTGCCAGCAGCTTAGATACAGGGGGAGAGCGAGAGACCCAGTACTTC
D gene: -; clone size: -; V gene: TRBV14; J gene: TRBJ1-1; CDR3 protein: CASSPYRNTEAFF; CDR3 DNA: TGTGCCAGCAGCCCATACAGGAACACTGAAGCTTTCTTT
D gene: TRBD2; clone size: -; V gene: TRBV7-3; J gene: TRBJ2-5; CDR3 protein: CASSLRGIAGDEETQYF; CDR3 DNA: TGTGCCAGCAGCTTAAGGGGGATAGCGGGAGACGAAGAGACCCAGTACTTC
D gene: -; clone size: -; V gene: TRBV5-5; J gene: TRBJ2-1; CDR3 protein: CASSPGTYNEQFF; CDR3 DNA: TGTGCCAGCAGCCCCGGGACTTACAATGAGCAGTTCTTC
D gene: TRBD1; clone size: -; V gene: TRBV19; J gene: TRBJ1-1; CDR3 protein: CASSIDRDRGRNTEAFF; CDR3 DNA: TGTGCCAGTAGTATAGATCGGGACAGGGGTCGGAACACTGAAGCTTTCTTT
D gene: -; clone size: few; V gene: TRBV29-1; J gene: TRBJ2-3; CDR3 protein: CSVEDSQAPGSTDTQYF; CDR3 DNA: TGCAGCGTTGAAGATAGTCAGGCTCCAGGCAGCACAGATACGCAGTATTTT
D gene: -; clone size: -; V gene: TRBV19; J gene: TRBJ1-2; CDR3 protein: CASSSTETNYGYTF; CDR3 DNA: TGTGCCAGTAGTAGCACAGAAACTAACTATGGCTACACCTTC
D gene: TRBD1; clone size: -; V gene: TRBV19; J gene: TRBJ1-1; CDR3 protein: CASRSRTGKAEAFF; CDR3 DNA: TGTGCCAGTAGATCACGGACAGGGAAGGCTGAAGCTTTCTTT
D gene: TRBD2; clone size: -; V gene: TRBV19; J gene: TRBJ2-3; CDR3 protein: CASSPWREWADTQYF; CDR3 DNA: TGTGCCAGTAGTCCATGGCGGGAGTGGGCAGATACGCAGTATTTT
D gene: TRBD1; clone size: -; V gene: TRBV5-4; J gene: TRBJ1-6; CDR3 protein: CASSLTPGQRNSPLHF; CDR3 DNA: TGTGCCAGCAGCTTGACCCCGGGACAGCGTAATTCACCCCTCCACTTT
D gene: -; clone size: -; V gene: TRBV14; J gene: TRBJ2-3; CDR3 protein: CASSQMNRVSTDTQYF; CDR3 DNA: TGTGCCAGCAGCCAGATGAACAGGGTCAGCACAGATACGCAGTATTTT
D gene: TRBD1; clone size: -; V gene: TRBV7-8; J gene: TRBJ1-5; CDR3 protein: CASSLIQGDQPQHF; CDR3 DNA: TGTGCCAGCAGCTTAATACAGGGGGATCAGCCCCAGCATTTT
D gene: -; clone size: few; V gene: TRBV18; J gene: TRBJ1-6; CDR3 protein: CASSPNGRHNSPLHF; CDR3 DNA: TGTGCCAGCTCACCAAATGGCAGGCACAATTCACCCCTCCACTTT
D gene: -; clone size: -; V gene: TRBV5-1; J gene: TRBJ1-1; CDR3 protein: CASSPIQTGNTEAFF; CDR3 DNA: TGCGCCAGCAGCCCGATCCAGACAGGGAACACTGAAGCTTTCTTT
D gene: -; clone size: -; V gene: TRBV5-1; J gene: TRBJ2-5; CDR3 protein: CASSLAQGEETQYF; CDR3 DNA: TGCGCCAGCAGCTTGGCCCAAGGGGAAGAGACCCAGTACTTC
D gene: TRBD2; clone size: -; V gene: TRBV27; J gene: TRBJ2-5; CDR3 protein: CASRSSGGSWGQETQYF; CDR3 DNA: TGTGCCAGCAGATCCTCTGGCGGGAGTTGGGGCCAAGAGACCCAGTACTTC
D gene: -; clone size: -; V gene: TRBV4-3; J gene: TRBJ2-2; CDR3 protein: CASSQDRRTVGGELFF; CDR3 DNA: TGCGCCAGCAGCCAAGATAGGAGGACTGTAGGCGGGGAGCTGTTTTTT
D gene: -; clone size: -; V gene: TRBV5-1; J gene: TRBJ2-1; CDR3 protein: CASSPSDAYNEQFF; CDR3 DNA: TGCGCCAGCAGCCCTAGCGACGCCTACAATGAGCAGTTCTTC
D gene: -; clone size: -; V gene: TRBV7-3; J gene: TRBJ2-3; CDR3 protein: CASGPGQITDTQYF; CDR3 DNA: TGTGCCAGCGGCCCGGGACAAATCACAGATACGCAGTATTTT